A selection of T cell receptor beta chains follows, all from one sample in a study of CXCR3-negative and CXCR3-positive naive CD8 T cells. TCRdb re-analyzed the 5' RACE reads; it lists each CDR3 protein once, without DNA. This sample's clone table lists some 150,000 distinct CDR3 sequences. The sample comprised naive CXCR3+ CD8+ T cells from blood. Every receptor here comes from a human donor in good health. Some clones in this sample may be carry-over from other donors' samples. The CDR3 runs from the conserved cysteine through the conserved F or W.

V gene: TRBV28
J gene: TRBJ1-5
CDR3 protein: CASTQTYGNQPQHF

V gene: TRBV15
J gene: TRBJ2-5
CDR3 protein: CATSNTGGLAETQYF

V gene: TRBV5-1
J gene: TRBJ2-5
CDR3 protein: CASTYRAGGETQYF

V gene: TRBV7-9
J gene: TRBJ2-7
CDR3 protein: CASSLLGTASYEQYF

V gene: TRBV28
J gene: TRBJ2-7
CDR3 protein: CASRQPGQGVHEQYF

V gene: TRBV12-3/TRBV12-4
J gene: TRBJ2-3
CDR3 protein: CASTPAGASTDTQYF

V gene: TRBV11-2
J gene: TRBJ2-4
CDR3 protein: CASSPRWDVGGIQYF

V gene: TRBV20-1
J gene: TRBJ2-1
CDR3 protein: CSAIPYMGQGHNEQFF

V gene: TRBV3-1
J gene: TRBJ2-7
CDR3 protein: CASSQDLGRYYEQYF

V gene: TRBV29-1
J gene: TRBJ2-7
CDR3 protein: CSVQTSGSEQYF

V gene: TRBV28
J gene: TRBJ2-7
CDR3 protein: CASRSLDGYEQYF

V gene: TRBV28
J gene: TRBJ2-5
CDR3 protein: CASSLEGQPRETQYF

V gene: TRBV29-1
J gene: TRBJ1-2
CDR3 protein: CSVTGVEGYTF

V gene: TRBV29-1
J gene: TRBJ2-7
CDR3 protein: CSVEFVDSPYEQYF

V gene: TRBV6-4
J gene: TRBJ2-3
CDR3 protein: CASSDSRQGGTDTQYF

V gene: TRBV28
J gene: TRBJ2-6
CDR3 protein: CASGPANVLTF

V gene: TRBV7-9
J gene: TRBJ2-1
CDR3 protein: CASTTMWRELSEQFF

V gene: TRBV27
J gene: TRBJ2-1
CDR3 protein: CASSLGSLGSYNEQFF

V gene: TRBV13
J gene: TRBJ2-1
CDR3 protein: CASSPSRDNEQFF

V gene: TRBV29-1
J gene: TRBJ2-7
CDR3 protein: CSVGTAYEQYF

V gene: TRBV11-3
J gene: TRBJ2-7
CDR3 protein: CASSSAGSSRQYF

V gene: TRBV28
J gene: TRBJ2-5
CDR3 protein: CASRTGSETQYF